This T cell receptor beta chain was found in a study of blood T cell repertoires in COVID-19. The V gene's germline CDR1 is SGHRS and CDR2 YFSETQ. The CDR3 is 15 amino acids. V was clipped by 0 bases and J by 2 bases, with 11 bases between them. Authors' analysis steps: How many nucleated cells were present was estimated from reference gene primer amplification. Measured with immunoSEQ multiplex PCR; TCRdb has only the in-frame clones, and not every one. Clonal size and the V and J genes are those of that table, whereas D and trimming came from the DNA. The sample lists around 97,000 clones, roughly 80% occurring once.

The gene calls are TRBV5-1 and TRBJ1-1; perhaps TRBD1 as D (5 bases). This TCR was sampled from a human donor in a cohort sampled during active COVID-19. The sequencing sample was made of peripheral blood. The CDR3 nucleotides are TGCGCCAGCAGCTTGGGTTGGACAAGTAACACTGAAGCTTTCTTT. It translates to CASSLGWTSNTEAFF. Full variable domain (outside the CDR3, taken from reference TRBV5-1 and TRBJ1-1): KAGVTQTPRYLIKTRGQQVTLSCSPISGHRSVSWYQQTPGQGLQFLFEYFSETQRNKGNFPGRFSGRQFSNSRSEMNVSTLELGDSALYLCASSLGWTSNTEAFFGQGTRLTVV.